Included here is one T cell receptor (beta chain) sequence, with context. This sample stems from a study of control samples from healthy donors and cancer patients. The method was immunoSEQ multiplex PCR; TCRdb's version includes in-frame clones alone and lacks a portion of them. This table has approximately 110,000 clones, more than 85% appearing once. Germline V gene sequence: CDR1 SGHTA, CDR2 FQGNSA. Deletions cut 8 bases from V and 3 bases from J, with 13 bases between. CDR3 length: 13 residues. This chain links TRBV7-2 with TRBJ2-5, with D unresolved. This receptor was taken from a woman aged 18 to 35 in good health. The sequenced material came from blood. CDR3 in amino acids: CASRRTREETQYF. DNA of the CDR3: TGTGCCAGCCGCCGGACGAGAGAAGAGACCCAGTACTTC.